The sequence of this TCR beta chain was determined in a study of cytomegalovirus exposure and HLA in healthy donors. Both 60 Vbeta primers and 13 Jbeta primers went into the PCR. Assay used: immunoSEQ multiplex PCR; TCRdb lists only in-frame clones, some missing. This sample carries some 98,000 clones, around 75% of them seen once, and the ten largest clones take roughly 9.8%. The sample taken for sequencing was PBMCs. The receptor was isolated from a man younger than 35 in good health and CMV-seropositive.

CDR3 DNA: TGTGCCAGCAGCTTGGGAGGTTCCTATAATTCACCCCTCCACTTT. It codes for CASSLGGSYNSPLHF. The chain combines TRBV5-4 with TRBJ1-6, with D uncertain. This CDR3 is 15 amino acids long. Germline CDR1 reads SGHNT; CDR2 reads YYREEE (reference sequence). Trimming cost V 0 bases and J 1 base, with 5 bases left between them.